The source of this T cell receptor beta chain is a study of CD4+ T cells in melanoma. Trimming shortened V by 5 bases and J by 8 bases, and 9 bases separated the two germline ends. There are 11 residues in the CDR3. Germline assignment: CDR1 SGHAT and CDR2 FQNNGV. Findings and caveats of the study: In melanoma, neoantigen-specific CD4+ T cells reportedly differed in differentiation state. CD8+ T cell, macrophage and B cell function reportedly correlated with neoantigen-specific CD4+ T cells.

TCRdb's copy holds only in-frame clones and misses some; the assay was immunoSEQ multiplex PCR. The table records approximately 14,000 clones, 75% to 90% of them present only once. As concerns this clone: The antigen remains unidentified.

V and J are TRBV11-2 and TRBJ1-1, with unresolved D. The sample comprised cells from a culture (not recorded whether cultured in vitro). This TCR derives from a human donor with melanoma. CDR3 sequence: CASSLIKEAFF. The CDR3 region has the DNA TGTGCCAGCAGCCTTATAAAAGAAGCTTTCTTT. Looking up the rest from reference TRBV11-2 and TRBJ1-1 gives the full variable domain: EAGVAQSPRYKIIEKRQSVAFWCNPISGHATLYWYQQILGQGPKLLIQFQNNGVVDDSQLPKDRFSAERLKGVDSTLKIQPAKLEDSAVYLCASSLIKEAFFGQGTRLTVV.